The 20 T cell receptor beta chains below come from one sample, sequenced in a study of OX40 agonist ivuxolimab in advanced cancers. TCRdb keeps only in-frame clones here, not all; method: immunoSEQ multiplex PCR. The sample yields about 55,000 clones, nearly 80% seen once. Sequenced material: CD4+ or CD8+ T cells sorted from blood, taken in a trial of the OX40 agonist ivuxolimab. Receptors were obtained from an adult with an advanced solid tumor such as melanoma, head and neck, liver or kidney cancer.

The CDR3 sequence: CASSLNAWTSGAETQYF. CDR3 DNA: TGTGCCAGCAGCTTAAATGCGTGGACTAGCGGGGCAGAGACCCAGTACTTC. V gene TRBV7-2 combines with J gene TRBJ2-5; the match to TRBD2 covers 12 bases. The CDR3 contains 17 residues. V gave up 2 bases and J gave up 4 bases; unmatched junction bases: 8. Germline values: CDR1 SGHTA, CDR2 FQGNSA.

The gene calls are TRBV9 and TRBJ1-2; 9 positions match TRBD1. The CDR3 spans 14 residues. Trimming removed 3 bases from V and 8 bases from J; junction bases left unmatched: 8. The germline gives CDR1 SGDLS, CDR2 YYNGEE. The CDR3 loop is CASSAGQGMSGYTF. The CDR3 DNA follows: TGTGCCAGCAGCGCCGGACAGGGGATGAGCGGCTACACCTTC.

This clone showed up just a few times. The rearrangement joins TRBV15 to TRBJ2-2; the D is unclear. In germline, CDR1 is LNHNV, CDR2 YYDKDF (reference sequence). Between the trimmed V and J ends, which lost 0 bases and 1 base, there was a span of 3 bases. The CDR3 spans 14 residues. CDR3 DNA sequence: TGTGCCACCAGCAGAGATCGGAACACCGGGGAGCTGTTTTTT. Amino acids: CATSRDRNTGELFF.

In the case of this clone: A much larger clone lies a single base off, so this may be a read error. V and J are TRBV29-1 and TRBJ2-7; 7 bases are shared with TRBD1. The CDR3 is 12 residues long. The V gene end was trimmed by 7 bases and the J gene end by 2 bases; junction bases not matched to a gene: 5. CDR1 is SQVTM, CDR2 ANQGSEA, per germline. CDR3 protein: CSAATGTYEQYF. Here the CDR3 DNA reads TGCAGCGCCGCGACAGGGACCTACGAGCAGTACTTC.

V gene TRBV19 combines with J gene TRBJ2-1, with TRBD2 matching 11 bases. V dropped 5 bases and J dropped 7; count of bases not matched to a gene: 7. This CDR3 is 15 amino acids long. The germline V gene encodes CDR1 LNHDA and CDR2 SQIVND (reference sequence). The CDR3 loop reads CASSLTSGRRNEQFF. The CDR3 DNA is TGTGCCAGTAGTCTTACTAGCGGGAGACGGAATGAGCAGTTCTTC.

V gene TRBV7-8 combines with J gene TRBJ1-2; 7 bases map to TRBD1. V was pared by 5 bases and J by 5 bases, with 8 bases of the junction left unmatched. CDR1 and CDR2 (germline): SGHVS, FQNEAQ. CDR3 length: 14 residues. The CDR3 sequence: CASSPQATGYGYTF. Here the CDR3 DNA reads TGTGCCAGCAGCCCCCAGGCGACAGGGTATGGCTACACCTTC.

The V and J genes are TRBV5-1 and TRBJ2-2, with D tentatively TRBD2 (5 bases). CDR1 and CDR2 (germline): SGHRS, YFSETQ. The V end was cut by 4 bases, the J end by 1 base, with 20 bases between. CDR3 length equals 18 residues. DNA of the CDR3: TGCGCCAGCAGCCGTATAAAACAGCTAGCTGAGAACACCGGGGAGCTGTTTTTT. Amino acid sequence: CASSRIKQLAENTGELFF.

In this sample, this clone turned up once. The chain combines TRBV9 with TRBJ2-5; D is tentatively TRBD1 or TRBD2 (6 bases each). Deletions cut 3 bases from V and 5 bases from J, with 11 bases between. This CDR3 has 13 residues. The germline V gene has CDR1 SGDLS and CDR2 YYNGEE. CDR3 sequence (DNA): TGTGCCAGCAGCGGGCGGAGGGGGGAGACCCAGTACTTC. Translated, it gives CASSGRRGETQYF.

CDR3 sequence: CAHPGQGDTGELFF. The CDR3 DNA is TGTGCCCACCCCGGACAGGGGGACACCGGGGAGCTGTTTTTT. This rearrangement joins TRBV27 to TRBJ2-2, with 10 bases matching TRBD1. Per germline, CDR1 MNHEY and CDR2 SMNVEV (reference sequence). The CDR3 covers 14 residues. Unmatched junction bases numbered 6, after V lost 11 bases and J lost 3 bases.

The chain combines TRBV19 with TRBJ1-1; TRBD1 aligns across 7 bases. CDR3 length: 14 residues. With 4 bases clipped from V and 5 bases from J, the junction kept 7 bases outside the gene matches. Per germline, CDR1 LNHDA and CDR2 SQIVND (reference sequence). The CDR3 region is CASSSQGVGTEAFF. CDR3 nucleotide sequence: TGTGCCAGTAGTAGTCAGGGGGTCGGAACTGAAGCTTTCTTT.

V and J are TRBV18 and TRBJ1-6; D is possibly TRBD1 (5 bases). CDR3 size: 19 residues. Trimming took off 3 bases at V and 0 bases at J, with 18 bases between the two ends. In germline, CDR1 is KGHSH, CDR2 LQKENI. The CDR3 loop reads CASSPVGAGESSYNSPLHF. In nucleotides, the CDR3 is TGTGCCAGCTCACCGGTAGGGGCGGGGGAAAGCTCCTATAATTCACCCCTCCACTTT.

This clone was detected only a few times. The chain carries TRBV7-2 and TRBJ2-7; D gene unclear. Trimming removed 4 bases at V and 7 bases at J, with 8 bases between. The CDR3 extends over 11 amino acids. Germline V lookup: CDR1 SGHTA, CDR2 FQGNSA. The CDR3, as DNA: TGTGCCAGCAGCTCTACGTTGGAGCAGTACTTC. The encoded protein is CASSSTLEQYF.

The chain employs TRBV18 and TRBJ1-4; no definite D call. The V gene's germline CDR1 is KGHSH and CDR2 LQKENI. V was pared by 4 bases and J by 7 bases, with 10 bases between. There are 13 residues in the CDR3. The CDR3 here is CASSRDEREKLFF. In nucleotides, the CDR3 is TGTGCCAGCTCACGCGATGAACGTGAAAAACTGTTTTTT.

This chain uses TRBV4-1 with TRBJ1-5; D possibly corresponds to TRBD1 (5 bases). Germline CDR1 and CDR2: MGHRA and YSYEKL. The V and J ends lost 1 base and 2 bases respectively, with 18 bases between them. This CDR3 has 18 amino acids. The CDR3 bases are TGCGCCAGCAGCCAAGGCGAGGGGCCAAACAGCGGCAATCAGCCCCAGCATTTT. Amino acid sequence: CASSQGEGPNSGNQPQHF.

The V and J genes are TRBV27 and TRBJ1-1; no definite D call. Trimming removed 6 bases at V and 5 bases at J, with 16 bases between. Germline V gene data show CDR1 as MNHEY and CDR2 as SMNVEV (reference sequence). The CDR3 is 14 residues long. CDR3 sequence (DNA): TGTGCCAGCAGCAAGCGGTCGGGAGGGACTGAAGCTTTCTTT. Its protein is CASSKRSGGTEAFF.

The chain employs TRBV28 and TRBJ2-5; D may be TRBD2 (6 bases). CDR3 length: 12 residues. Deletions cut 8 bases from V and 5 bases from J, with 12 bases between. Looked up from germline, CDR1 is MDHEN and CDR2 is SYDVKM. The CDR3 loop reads CASGDWWETQYF. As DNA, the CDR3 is TGTGCCAGCGGGGACTGGTGGGAGACCCAGTACTTC. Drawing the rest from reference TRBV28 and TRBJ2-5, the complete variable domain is DVKVTQSSRYLVKRTGEKVFLECVQDMDHENMFWYRQDPGLGLRLIYFSYDVKMKEKGDIPEGYSVSREKKERFSLILESASTNQTSMYLCASGDWWETQYFGPGTRLLVL.

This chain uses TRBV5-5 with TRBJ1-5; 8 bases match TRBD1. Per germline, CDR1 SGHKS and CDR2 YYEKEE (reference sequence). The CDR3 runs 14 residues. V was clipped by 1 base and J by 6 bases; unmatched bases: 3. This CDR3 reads CASSLSGGGQPQHF. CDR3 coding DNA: TGTGCCAGCAGCTTGTCAGGGGGCGGTCAGCCCCAGCATTTT.

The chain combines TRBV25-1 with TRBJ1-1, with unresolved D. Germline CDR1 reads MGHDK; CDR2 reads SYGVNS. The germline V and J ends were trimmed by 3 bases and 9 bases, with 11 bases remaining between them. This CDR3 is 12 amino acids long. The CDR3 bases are TGTGCCAGCAGTGAGGGGTTTAGCAAAGCTTTCTTT. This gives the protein CASSEGFSKAFF. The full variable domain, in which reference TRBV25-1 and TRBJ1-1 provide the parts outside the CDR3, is EADIYQTPRYLVIGTGKKITLECSQTMGHDKMYWYQQDPGMELHLIHYSYGVNSTEKGDLSSESTVSRIRTEHFPLTLESARPSHTSQYLCASSEGFSKAFFGQGTRLTVV.

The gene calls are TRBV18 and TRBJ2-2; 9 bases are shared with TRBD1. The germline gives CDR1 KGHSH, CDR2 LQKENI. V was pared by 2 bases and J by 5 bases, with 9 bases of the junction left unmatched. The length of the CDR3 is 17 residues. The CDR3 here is CASSPSPGQGITGELFF. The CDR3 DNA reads TGTGCCAGCTCACCATCCCCGGGACAGGGAATTACCGGGGAGCTGTTTTTT. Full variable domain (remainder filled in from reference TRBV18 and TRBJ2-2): NAGVMQNPRHLVRRRGQEARLRCSPMKGHSHVYWYRQLPEEGLKFMVYLQKENIIDESGMPKERFSAEFPKEGPSILRIQQVVRGDSAAYFCASSPSPGQGITGELFFGEGSRLTVL.

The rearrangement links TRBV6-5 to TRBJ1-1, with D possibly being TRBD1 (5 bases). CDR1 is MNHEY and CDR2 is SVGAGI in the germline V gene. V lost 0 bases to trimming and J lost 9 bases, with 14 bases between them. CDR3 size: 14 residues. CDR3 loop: CASSYSGEVKKAFF. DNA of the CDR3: TGTGCCAGCAGTTACTCAGGGGAGGTTAAAAAAGCTTTCTTT.